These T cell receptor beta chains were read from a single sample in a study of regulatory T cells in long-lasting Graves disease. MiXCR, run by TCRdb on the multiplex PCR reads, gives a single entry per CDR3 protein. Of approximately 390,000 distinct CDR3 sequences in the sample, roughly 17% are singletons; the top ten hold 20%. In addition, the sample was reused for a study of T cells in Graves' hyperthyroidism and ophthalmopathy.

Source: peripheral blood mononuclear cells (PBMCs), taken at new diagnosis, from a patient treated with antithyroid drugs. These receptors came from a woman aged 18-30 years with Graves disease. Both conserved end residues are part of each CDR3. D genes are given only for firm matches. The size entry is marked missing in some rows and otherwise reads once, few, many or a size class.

TGCGCCAGCAGTTTCGGGTTGAGAGACGAGCAGTACTTC,CASSFGLRDEQYF,.,TRBJ2-7,TRBV10-1,.
TGCAGTGCTAGGGCGCTAGCGGGAGACTCCTACGAGCAGTACTTC,CSARALAGDSYEQYF,few,TRBJ2-7,TRBV20-1,TRBD2
TGCGCCAGCAGCTTGCGGGGGGACTCAGATACGCAGTATTTT,CASSLRGDSDTQYF,many,TRBJ2-3,TRBV5-1,TRBD2
TGTGCCTGGAGTAAAGGGACATCGGGATACAATGAGCAGTTCTTC,CAWSKGTSGYNEQFF,few,TRBJ2-1,TRBV30,.
TGTGCCAGCTCACCGGGACACGGGTTTCGCTCGGTAACTTTCTTT,CASSPGHGFRSVTFF,once,TRBJ1-1,TRBV18,.
TGCAGTGCTGAGGGAACGCTGGGGTGGGAGACCCAGTACTTC,CSAEGTLGWETQYF,many,TRBJ2-5,TRBV20-1,.
TGTGCCAGCAGCCAAGATAATGCAGGGACAGGGGTCGTCGAGCAGTACTTC,CASSQDNAGTGVVEQYF,many,TRBJ2-7,TRBV3-1,TRBD1
TGTGCCAGCAGCTCGGGGCTAGCAGTGTACGAGCAGTACTTC,CASSSGLAVYEQYF,few,TRBJ2-7,TRBV7-2,.
TGTGCCAGCGCTGCACAGGGTTTCGGCACTGAAGCTTTCTTT,CASAAQGFGTEAFF,many,TRBJ1-1,TRBV6-1,.
TGTGCCAGTAAACCCTCCGGGACAGGGGGGACAAAAGAGACCCAGTACTTC,CASKPSGTGGTKETQYF,.,TRBJ2-5,TRBV19,TRBD1
TGCAGTGCTAGTACAGGGGGCGCGAAGACCCAGTACTTC,CSASTGGAKTQYF,many,TRBJ2-5,TRBV20-1,TRBD1
TGTGCCAGCAGGGGACAGGGGGCCTGGACTGAAGCTTTCTTT,CASRGQGAWTEAFF,many,TRBJ1-1,TRBV12-3/TRBV12-4,TRBD1
TGTGCCTGGAGTGAAGGGGTCCGGGAGACCCAGTACTTC,CAWSEGVRETQYF,many,TRBJ2-5,TRBV30,.
TGTGCCTGGAGTCTCGGGGGGTTAGACATTCAGTACTTC,CAWSLGGLDIQYF,.,TRBJ2-4,TRBV30,TRBD2
TGTGCCAGCAGCCAAGATCGGCCAGAGGGGGAGCAGTACTTC,CASSQDRPEGEQYF,many,TRBJ2-7,TRBV4-1,.
TGTGCCAGCAGTGAAACAGAGAGACTTGCTGAAGCTTTCTTT,CASSETERLAEAFF,many,TRBJ1-1,TRBV2,.
TGTGCCAGCAGTGACCGGGACAGGGGACGTTACACCGGGGAGCTGTTTTTT,CASSDRDRGRYTGELFF,once,TRBJ2-2,TRBV2,TRBD1
TGTGCCAGCAGTGACCTAGGGGATTACACTGAAGCTTTCTTT,CASSDLGDYTEAFF,many,TRBJ1-1,TRBV6-1,.
TGTGCCAGCAGTTTAGAACCGGGACTAGCGGGGGGCTCTCTCTACGAGCAGTACTTC,CASSLEPGLAGGSLYEQYF,many,TRBJ2-7,TRBV28,TRBD2
TGTGCCAGCAGCTGGAAGACTAGCGGGAGTGGGGCGTACAATGAGCAGTTCTTC,CASSWKTSGSGAYNEQFF,.,TRBJ2-1,TRBV7-2,TRBD2
TGCAGCGCGACCTCAGGGACCAGGGCCTACGAGCAGTACTTC,CSATSGTRAYEQYF,.,TRBJ2-7,TRBV29-1,.
TGCGCCAGCAGCAGCCAAGGGACTAGCGTCAAGACCCAGTACTTC,CASSSQGTSVKTQYF,.,TRBJ2-5,TRBV5-1,TRBD2
TGTGCCAGCAGTGAAGTCGGACTAGCGGGAGGGACCGGGGAGCTGTTTTTT,CASSEVGLAGGTGELFF,.,TRBJ2-2,TRBV2,TRBD2
TGTGCCAGCAGCTTTCGGTTGGGGCACACCATATATTTT,CASSFRLGHTIYF,many,TRBJ1-3,TRBV11-2,.
TGTGCCAGCAGTTTACTCGGGGGCGCAGGGTATGGCTACACCTTC,CASSLLGGAGYGYTF,many,TRBJ1-2,TRBV28,.
TGTGCCAGCAGCCTGACTAGCGGGCGAGTCACAGATACGCAGTATTTT,CASSLTSGRVTDTQYF,many,TRBJ2-3,TRBV28,TRBD2
TGCAGCGTGGCCGGGACTAGCGATTGGAGTGAGCAGTTCTTC,CSVAGTSDWSEQFF,many,TRBJ2-1,TRBV29-1,TRBD2
TGTGCCCTACTGGGCCCGACTGGAAACACCATATATTTT,CALLGPTGNTIYF,many,TRBJ1-3,TRBV30,.
TGCGCCAGCAGCCATGCGACTAGCGGGACCGGGGAGCTGTTTTTT,CASSHATSGTGELFF,many,TRBJ2-2,TRBV4-1,TRBD2
TGCGCCAGCGGACTAGCGATAAACACCGGGGAGCTGTTTTTT,CASGLAINTGELFF,many,TRBJ2-2,TRBV5-1,TRBD2
TGCGCCAGCAGCGTAGGACGGGCCTCGTACCAAGAGACCCAGTACTTC,CASSVGRASYQETQYF,many,TRBJ2-5,TRBV5-1,.
TGTGCCAGTATCCACGGCGCGGGGGGATACAATGAGCAGTTCTTC,CASIHGAGGYNEQFF,few,TRBJ2-1,TRBV19,TRBD2
TGCGCCAGCAGCTTGGCGACAGGACGTAACACCGGGGAGCTGTTTTTT,CASSLATGRNTGELFF,many,TRBJ2-2,TRBV5-1,.
TGTGCCAGCTCACGAGGAAATGCCAATGAAAAACTGTTTTTT,CASSRGNANEKLFF,few,TRBJ1-4,TRBV18,.
TGTGCCAGCAGGATAGCGGGATTGGGCGATGAGCAGTTCTTC,CASRIAGLGDEQFF,many,TRBJ2-1,TRBV28,TRBD2
TGTGCCAGCAGGGGGACGCGGGGGACTAGCACAGATACGCAGTATTTT,CASRGTRGTSTDTQYF,many,TRBJ2-3,TRBV3-1,TRBD2
TGCAGTGCCCTCGCAGGAACAGGGAACACCTTC,CSALAGTGNTF,many,TRBJ1-2,TRBV20-1,.
TGTGCCAGCAGTCAAGGGTCACGTAGCGAGCAGTTCTTC,CASSQGSRSEQFF,many,TRBJ2-1,TRBV12-3/TRBV12-4,.
TGTGCCAGTAGTTCCTTCGACAGGGGGCGTAGCAATCAGCCCCAGCATTTT,CASSSFDRGRSNQPQHF,few,TRBJ1-5,TRBV19,TRBD1
TGTGCCAGCAGTAAAGGGGACAGGGTGAATCAGCCCCAGCATTTT,CASSKGDRVNQPQHF,many,TRBJ1-5,TRBV6-1,TRBD1
TGTGCCAGCAGTCCCGGGCCGCAGGAGCAGTACTTC,CASSPGPQEQYF,many,TRBJ2-7,TRBV28,.
TGTGCCAGCTCATCCGACGGATACCAAAACATTCAGTACTTC,CASSSDGYQNIQYF,many,TRBJ2-4,TRBV18,.
TGTGCCAGCAGTGATGATACGACGGCGAATGAGCAGTTCTTC,CASSDDTTANEQFF,many,TRBJ2-1,TRBV2,.
TGCAGTGCTTCCTCCGGGACCCACCCCCGGTACGAGCAGTACTTC,CSASSGTHPRYEQYF,many,TRBJ2-7,TRBV20-1,.
TGCGCCAGCAGCTTGCGATGGGGGAACCAAGAGACCCAGTACTTC,CASSLRWGNQETQYF,few,TRBJ2-5,TRBV5-1,.
TGCAGTGCTAGAGATACAGGGAGGAATAATGAAAAACTGTTTTTT,CSARDTGRNNEKLFF,many,TRBJ1-4,TRBV20-1,.
TGTGCCAGCAGTGTGCAGTATGGCTACACCTTC,CASSVQYGYTF,many,TRBJ1-2,TRBV2,.
TGTGCCAGCAGCATCCGACAGGGGGACACTGAAGCTTTCTTT,CASSIRQGDTEAFF,.,TRBJ1-1,TRBV7-9,TRBD1
TGCAGTGCCAACCTTTGGGGACTAGCGGGAGGCGAGCAGTACTTC,CSANLWGLAGGEQYF,many,TRBJ2-7,TRBV20-1,TRBD2
TGTGCCAGCAGTGTTCGGAGACAGGGAGTAGATACGCAGTATTTT,CASSVRRQGVDTQYF,many,TRBJ2-3,TRBV2,TRBD1
TGTGCCAGCAGCGTAGAAGGACTAGGTATCGGCGAGCAGTACTTC,CASSVEGLGIGEQYF,few,TRBJ2-7,TRBV9,TRBD2
TGTGCCAGCAGTCATCGACTAGCGCTGAGCACAGATACGCAGTATTTT,CASSHRLALSTDTQYF,many,TRBJ2-3,TRBV27,TRBD2
TGTGCCAGCAGCCCCCGCACGGGGGGACGTAATGAGCAGTTCTTC,CASSPRTGGRNEQFF,few,TRBJ2-1,TRBV9,TRBD2
TGTGCCAGCTCACCAGGGGCCACAGATACGCAGTATTTT,CASSPGATDTQYF,many,TRBJ2-3,TRBV18,.